This is a list of T cell receptor beta chains from one sample in a study of T and B cells in COVID-19 patients. One entry per CDR3 protein, called by TCRdb with MiXCR from the multiplex PCR reads. The sample records some 1,000 distinct CDR3 sequences, 28% being singletons. The material sequenced was blood. The source is a human donor with active COVID-19. The CDR3 runs from the conserved cysteine through the conserved F or W. Each record gives: clone size, CDR3 length, D gene, J gene, V gene, CDR3 DNA, CDR3 protein. The D gene is left open where the match is weak. Expanded clones get a size class; other rows say once, few or many, or leave the size out.

medium-sized,10,NA,TRBJ1-1,TRBV30,TGTGCCTGGAGTGGGGCTGAAGCTTTCTTT,CAWSGAEAFF
medium-sized,13,NA,TRBJ1-5,TRBV15,TGTGCCACCGGCGGACAAGAAAATCAGCCCCAGCATTTT,CATGGQENQPQHF
medium-sized,18,TRBD1,TRBJ1-3,TRBV13,TGTGCCAGCAGCTTAGAGGGGGCAGACCAATCCTCTGGAAACACCATATATTTT,CASSLEGADQSSGNTIYF
medium-sized,14,NA,TRBJ1-5,TRBV6-6,TGTGCCAGCAGTTACGGGGGGCCAAATCAGCCCCAGCATTTT,CASSYGGPNQPQHF
medium-sized,13,TRBD2,TRBJ2-3,TRBV18,TGTGCCAGCTCACCACCCAGCGGGAAGACGCAGTATTTT,CASSPPSGKTQYF
medium-sized,16,TRBD2,TRBJ2-1,TRBV18,TGTGCCAGCTCACCATTAAGCGGGGAGGGTTTAAATGAGCAGTTCTTC,CASSPLSGEGLNEQFF
medium-sized,16,NA,TRBJ1-2,TRBV6-5,TGTGCCAGCAGTTACTTTGGTGGGGGATTAAACTATGGCTACACCTTC,CASSYFGGGLNYGYTF
large,14,NA,TRBJ1-3,TRBV19,TGTGCCAGTAGTAGCGGCAGGGGTGAAAACACCATATATTTT,CASSSGRGENTIYF
NA,15,NA,TRBJ1-3,TRBV30,TGTGCCTGGAGTTTTGATCTGTTAACGTTCAACACCATATATTTT,CAWSFDLLTFNTIYF
medium-sized,12,NA,TRBJ2-7,TRBV6-6,TGTGCCAGCAGGAGTGACTCCTACGAGCAGTACTTC,CASRSDSYEQYF
large,11,NA,TRBJ2-1,TRBV12-3/TRBV12-4,TGTGCCAGCGGGGAGAGGCTTGAGCAGTTCTTC,CASGERLEQFF
medium-sized,15,NA,TRBJ2-1,TRBV6-1,TGTGCCAGCAGTGAATTTTGGGGTATCTACAATGAGCAGTTCTTC,CASSEFWGIYNEQFF
hyperexpanded,15,NA,TRBJ1-3,TRBV13,TGTGCCAGCAGCTTAGAGGGGGTGTCTGGAAACACCATATATTTT,CASSLEGVSGNTIYF
NA,17,TRBD1,TRBJ1-6,TRBV13,TGTGCCAGCAGTTACTCGGGGACAGGGGGCATATATTCACCCCTCCACTTT,CASSYSGTGGIYSPLHF
large,15,NA,TRBJ1-5,TRBV19,TGTGCCAGTAGTATAAGAGGGGCTAGCAATCAGCCCCAGCATTTT,CASSIRGASNQPQHF
medium-sized,11,NA,TRBJ1-2,TRBV6-6,TGTGCCACCAGTAGCGGGGGCCCCGCATCCTTC,CATSSGGPASF
large,19,TRBD2,TRBJ2-2,TRBV13,TGTGCCAGCAGCTTAGGTTTGGGACTAGCGTCCTGGGACACCGGGGAGCTGTTTTTT,CASSLGLGLASWDTGELFF
NA,14,TRBD1,TRBJ2-7,TRBV6-5,TGTGCCAGCAGTTCCGGGACAGGGGGCTACGAGCAGTACTTC,CASSSGTGGYEQYF
medium-sized,13,TRBD2,TRBJ2-5,TRBV5-6,TGTGCCAGCACGGGAGGAGGCCAAGAGACCCAGTACTTC,CASTGGGQETQYF
large,12,NA,TRBJ2-6,TRBV29-1,TGCAGCTATAGCTCTGGGGCCAACGTCCTGACTTTC,CSYSSGANVLTF
large,14,NA,TRBJ2-7,TRBV27,TGTGCCAGCAGTTTAATAGGGCAGCCCTACGAGCAGTACTTC,CASSLIGQPYEQYF
large,16,TRBD1,TRBJ1-2,TRBV19,TGTGCCAGCAGGGGACAGACTTGGACTGCTAACTATGGCTACACCTTC,CASRGQTWTANYGYTF
once,13,TRBD2,TRBJ2-7,TRBV27,TGTGCCAGCAGGGGGACTAGCGGGTACGAGCAGTACTTC,CASRGTSGYEQYF
NA,15,NA,TRBJ2-3,TRBV28,TGTGCCAGCAGTTTCGAGGGGGATGGAACAGATACGCAGTATTTT,CASSFEGDGTDTQYF